This T cell receptor beta chain derives from a study of blood T cell repertoires in COVID-19. The wider study: From the United States, Italy and Spain came samples of acute and convalescent COVID-19. Sources were T cells, B-cell-depleted T cells, or PBMCs; the material itself was cDNA or gDNA.

Germline CDR1 reads SGHAT; CDR2 reads FQNNGV. V lost 5 bases, J lost 8 bases, and 6 bases stayed unmatched. The CDR3 runs 13 residues. Original methodology: Amplifying reference gene primers gave estimates of nucleated cell counts. This table comes from immunoSEQ multiplex PCR, and its TCRdb copy is limited to in-frame clones, with some not included. That table gives V, J and clone size, and the DNA gave D and trimming. This sample yields 84,000 or so clones, of which around 80% are seen a single time; approximately 1.2% belongs to the top ten. V gene TRBV11-2 combines with J gene TRBJ1-2, with 9 bases matching TRBD1. The specimen sequenced was peripheral blood. This TCR derives from a woman of 80 years or more with acute or convalescent COVID-19. CDR3 in amino acids: CASSNPGTGGYTF. CDR3 DNA sequence: TGTGCCAGCAGCAATCCTGGGACAGGGGGCTACACCTTC.